Shown below are 3 T cell receptor beta chains from a single sample sequenced in a study of blood T cell repertoires in COVID-19. TCRdb keeps only in-frame clones here, not all; method: immunoSEQ multiplex PCR. The sample carries fewer than 150,000 clones, roughly four fifths recorded once. The sample comprised PBMCs or T cells enriched from blood (not recorded which). The origin of the receptors is a man aged 25-40 years who had recovered from COVID-19.

This clone has just a few counts. This rearrangement joins TRBV30 to TRBJ2-7; the match to TRBD2 covers 11 bases. The germline CDR1 and CDR2 sequences are GTSNPN and SVGIG (reference sequence). J was trimmed by 5 bases and V by 1 base; bases with no gene match: 7. CDR3 length: 15 amino acids. CDR3 amino acids: CAWSGGSGRAHEQYF. The CDR3 nucleotides are TGTGCCTGGAGTGGGGGTAGCGGGAGGGCCCACGAGCAGTACTTC.

This clone counts as medium-sized. This chain joins TRBV29-1 and TRBJ2-7; the match to TRBD2 covers 7 bases. Germline CDR1 SQVTM, CDR2 ANQGSEA. V dropped 3 bases and J dropped 1; count of bases not matched to a gene: 3. The CDR3 has 13 residues. CDR3 amino acids: CSVELAESYEQYF. CDR3 nucleotides: TGCAGCGTTGAGCTAGCGGAATCCTACGAGCAGTACTTC.

This clone was seen once. The chain uses TRBV5-6 and TRBJ1-2, with 8 nucleotides matching TRBD1. Germline V CDR1 and CDR2: SGHDT, YYEEEE. The V and J ends lost 3 bases and 7 bases, in that order; junction bases with no gene match: 8. CDR3 length equals 14 residues. CDR3 sequence (DNA): TGTGCCAGCAGCTCCCGGGACAGGACAGGTGGCTACACCTTC. Its translation: CASSSRDRTGGYTF.